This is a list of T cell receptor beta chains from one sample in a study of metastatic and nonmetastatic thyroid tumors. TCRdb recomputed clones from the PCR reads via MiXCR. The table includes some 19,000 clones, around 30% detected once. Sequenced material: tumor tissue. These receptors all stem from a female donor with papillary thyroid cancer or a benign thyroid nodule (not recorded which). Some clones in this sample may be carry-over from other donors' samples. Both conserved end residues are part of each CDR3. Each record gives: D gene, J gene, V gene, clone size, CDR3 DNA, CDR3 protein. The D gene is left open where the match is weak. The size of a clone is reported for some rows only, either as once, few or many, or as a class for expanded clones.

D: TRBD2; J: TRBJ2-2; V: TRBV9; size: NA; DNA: TGTGCCAGCAGCCCGGGACTAAACACCGGGGAGCTGTTTTTT; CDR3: CASSPGLNTGELFF
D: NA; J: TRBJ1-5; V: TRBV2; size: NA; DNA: TGTGCCAGCAGGGCTGCTGGGGGAGGGGTCAATCAGCCCCAGCATTTT; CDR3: CASRAAGGGVNQPQHF
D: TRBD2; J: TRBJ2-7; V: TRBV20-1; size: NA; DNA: TGCAGTGCTACCAGACTAGCGGGAGAGTACGAGCAGTACTTC; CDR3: CSATRLAGEYEQYF
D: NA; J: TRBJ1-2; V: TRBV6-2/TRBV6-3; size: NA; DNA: TGTGCCAGCAGACCCAGGGGTAACTATGGCTACACCTTC; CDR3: CASRPRGNYGYTF
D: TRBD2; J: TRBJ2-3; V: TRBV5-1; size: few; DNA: TGCGCCAGCAGCTTGGAACAACTAGCGCGCACAGATACGCAGTATTTT; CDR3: CASSLEQLARTDTQYF
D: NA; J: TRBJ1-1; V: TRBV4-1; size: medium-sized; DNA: TGCGCCAGCAGCCATAGGACGGAGAACACTGAAGCTTTCTTT; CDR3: CASSHRTENTEAFF
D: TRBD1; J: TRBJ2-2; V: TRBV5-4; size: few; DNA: TGTGCCAGCAGCCGGGACAGGGTTTTGGCCGGGGAGCTGTTTTTT; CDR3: CASSRDRVLAGELFF
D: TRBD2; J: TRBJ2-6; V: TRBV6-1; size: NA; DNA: TGTGCCAGCACCCACGGGGGGTTCGCGGGGGCCAACGTCCTGACTTTC; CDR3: CASTHGGFAGANVLTF
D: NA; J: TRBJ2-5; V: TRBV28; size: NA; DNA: TGTGCCAGCTCCGTTGTTAACCAAGAGACCCAGTACTTC; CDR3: CASSVVNQETQYF
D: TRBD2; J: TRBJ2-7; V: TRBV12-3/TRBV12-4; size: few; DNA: TGTGCCAGCAGTCCCTCCGGGGGTAGCGGGGGGCGGTACGAGCAGTACTTC; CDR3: CASSPSGGSGGRYEQYF
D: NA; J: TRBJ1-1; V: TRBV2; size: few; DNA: TGTGCCAGCAGGGTCGGAGGACAGAACACTGAAGCTTTCTTT; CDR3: CASRVGGQNTEAFF
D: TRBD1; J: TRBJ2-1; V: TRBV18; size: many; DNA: TGTGCCAGCTCACTCGGAGGACAGGGACAGGGTGAGCAGTTCTTC; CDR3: CASSLGGQGQGEQFF
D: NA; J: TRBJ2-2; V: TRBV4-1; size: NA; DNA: TGCGCCAGCAGCCGCGGTGGGATGGGGTCGGTCGGGGAGCTGTTTTTT; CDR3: CASSRGGMGSVGELFF
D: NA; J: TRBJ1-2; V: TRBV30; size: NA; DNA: TGTGCCTGGAGTAGGGAGGGTATCGGCTATGGCTACACCTTC; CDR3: CAWSREGIGYGYTF
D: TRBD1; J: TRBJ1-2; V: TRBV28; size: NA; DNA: TGTGCCAGCAGCTTGGACAGGGGAAGCTATGGCTACACCTTC; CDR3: CASSLDRGSYGYTF
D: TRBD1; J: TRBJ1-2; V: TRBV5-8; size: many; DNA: TGTGCCAGCAGCTTGAGGGGGCGAGGGAACTATGGCTACACCTTC; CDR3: CASSLRGRGNYGYTF
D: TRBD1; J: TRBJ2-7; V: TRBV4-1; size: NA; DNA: TGCGCCAGCAGCCAAGGTTTAGGACAGGGCTACGAGCAGTACTTC; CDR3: CASSQGLGQGYEQYF
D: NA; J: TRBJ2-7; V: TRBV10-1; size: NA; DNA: TGCGCCAGCAGCCAGGGGTTGGGCTACGAGCAGTACTTC; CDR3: CASSQGLGYEQYF
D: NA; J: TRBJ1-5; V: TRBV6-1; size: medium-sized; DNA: TGTGCCAGCAGTCAACGAGGGCAGGGAGGCCAGCCCCAGCATTTT; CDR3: CASSQRGQGGQPQHF
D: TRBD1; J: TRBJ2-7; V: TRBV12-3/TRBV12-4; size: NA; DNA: TGTGCCAGCAGTGACACCGGGACAGGGACGGAGCAGTACTTC; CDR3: CASSDTGTGTEQYF
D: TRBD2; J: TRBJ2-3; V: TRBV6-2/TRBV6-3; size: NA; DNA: TGTGCCAGCAGTTCAATTAGCGGGAGGGAGCCAGATACGCAGTATTTT; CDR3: CASSSISGREPDTQYF
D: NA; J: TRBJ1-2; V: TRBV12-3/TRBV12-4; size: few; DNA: TGTGCCAGCAGTTTGGTCTCTCGGGATGGCTACACCTTC; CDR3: CASSLVSRDGYTF
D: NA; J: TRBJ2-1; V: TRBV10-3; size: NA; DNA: TGTGCCATCAGTGTCCAGACAGCAGCTCAGATAAATGAGCAGTTCTTC; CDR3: CAISVQTAAQINEQFF
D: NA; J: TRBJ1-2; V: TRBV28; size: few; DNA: TGTGCCAGCAGCATCGGACAACAAGCATATGGCTACACCTTC; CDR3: CASSIGQQAYGYTF
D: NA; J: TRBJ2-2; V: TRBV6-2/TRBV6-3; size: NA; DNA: TGTGCCAGCACTATTCGGACAATCGGGGAGCTGTTTTTT; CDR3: CASTIRTIGELFF
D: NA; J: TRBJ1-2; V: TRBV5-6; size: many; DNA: TGTGCCAGCGGCCTCCCCCCAGGCTATGGCTACACCTTC; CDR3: CASGLPPGYGYTF
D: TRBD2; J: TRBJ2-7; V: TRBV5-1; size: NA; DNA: TGCGCCAGCAGCTGGGGATCGCCCAGCGGGAGCTCCGAGCAGTACTTC; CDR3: CASSWGSPSGSSEQYF
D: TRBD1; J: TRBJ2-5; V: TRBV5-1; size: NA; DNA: TGCGCCAGCAGCCCTGACAGGGTAGGCCAAGAGACCCAGTACTTC; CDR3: CASSPDRVGQETQYF
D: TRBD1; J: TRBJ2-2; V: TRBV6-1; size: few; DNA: TGTGCCAGCAGCGCCGGGACAGGGAATACTGCCGTGGAGCTGTTTTTT; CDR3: CASSAGTGNTAVELFF
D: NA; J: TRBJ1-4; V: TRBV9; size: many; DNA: TGTGCCAGCAGCGGGGCCGGGGGTACTAATGAAAAACTGTTTTTT; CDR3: CASSGAGGTNEKLFF
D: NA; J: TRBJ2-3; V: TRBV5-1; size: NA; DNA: TGCGCCAGCAGGCACCAAAGCAGGGGCGATACGCAGTATTTT; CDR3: CASRHQSRGDTQYF
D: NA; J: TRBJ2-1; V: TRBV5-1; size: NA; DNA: TGCGCCAGCAGCCCCCGAGGGACCTCCGGGGAAAGCGCCTACAATGAGCAGTTCTTC; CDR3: CASSPRGTSGESAYNEQFF
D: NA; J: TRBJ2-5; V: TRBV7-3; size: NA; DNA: TGTGCCAGCAGCCCCGGGCCCCAAGAGACCCAGTACTTC; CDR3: CASSPGPQETQYF
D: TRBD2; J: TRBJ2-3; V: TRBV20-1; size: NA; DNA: TGCAGTGGTAGCGGGAGGGCTAGCACAGATACGCAGTATTTT; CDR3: CSGSGRASTDTQYF
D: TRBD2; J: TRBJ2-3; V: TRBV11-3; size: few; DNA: TGTGCCAGCAGCTTATACAGCGGGAGGGATACGCAGTATTTT; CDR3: CASSLYSGRDTQYF